This TCR beta chain was sequenced for a study of OX40 agonist ivuxolimab in advanced cancers. Study as a whole: Partial response was recorded in three patients: one hepatocellular carcinoma and two cutaneous melanoma cases.

Findings and caveats of the study: Low normalized T-cell clonal expansion also characterized some of the nonresponders. There was clonal expansion of CD4+ and CD8+ blood T cells by week 6 at 0.1 to 3.0 mg/kg. Patients who responded partially at 0.1-3.0 mg/kg showed clonal expansion ranking among the lowest.

About this clone: Its target is not known.

Profiled with immunoSEQ multiplex PCR; TCRdb holds only in-frame clones, not every one. The table lists 49,000 or so clones, approximately 91% of them singletons. Sequencing was performed on CD4+ or CD8+ T cells sorted from blood, taken in a trial of the OX40 agonist ivuxolimab. The clonotype was recovered from an adult with an advanced solid tumor such as melanoma, head and neck, liver or kidney cancer.

The CDR3, as DNA: TGTGCCAGCAGCCCACTAACGGGACCTGGGAACATTCAGTACTTC. Its translation is CASSPLTGPGNIQYF. The V call is TRBV11-2, the J call TRBJ2-4; D may be TRBD1 or TRBD2 (5 bases each). Germline V lookup: CDR1 SGHAT, CDR2 FQNNGV. The CDR3 is 15 residues long. Trimming stripped 5 bases from V and 7 bases from J, with 18 bases between.